A selection of T cell receptor beta chains follows, all from one sample in a study of blood T cell repertoires in COVID-19. Profiled with immunoSEQ multiplex PCR; TCRdb holds only in-frame clones, not every one. The table lists tens of thousands of clones, 84% of them singletons. The sequenced sample consisted of peripheral blood. These receptors all come from a man aged 50 or older with active or convalescent COVID-19. CDR3s include the opening cysteine and the closing phenylalanine or tryptophan. A D gene is named only where the DNA matches it firmly. The size of a clone is reported for some rows only, either as once, few or many, or as a class for expanded clones.

j_call,clone_size,d_call,v_call,cdr3_nt,cdr3_aa
TRBJ2-1,.,.,TRBV7-9,TGTGCCAGCAGGGACCTAGGACAGTCGAGCTCCTACAATGAGCAGTTCTTC,CASRDLGQSSSYNEQFF
TRBJ2-7,.,TRBD1,TRBV12-3/TRBV12-4,TGTGCCAGCAGCCGACAGGGGGGCGAGCAGTACTTC,CASSRQGGEQYF
TRBJ1-4,.,TRBD1,TRBV5-6,TGTGCCAGCAGCTTGGGGGACAGCAGCATTAATGAAAAACTGTTTTTT,CASSLGDSSINEKLFF
TRBJ1-1,.,.,TRBV30,TGTGCCTGGAACGGAGGGAGGGACACTGAAGCTTTCTTT,CAWNGGRDTEAFF
TRBJ2-2,.,TRBD1,TRBV7-9,TGTGCCAGCAGCTTAAACAGGGGATTGTCGGCCGGGGAGCTGTTTTTT,CASSLNRGLSAGELFF
TRBJ2-3,.,.,TRBV5-4,TGTGCCAGCAGCCGAGGGACTAGCACAGATACGCAGTATTTT,CASSRGTSTDTQYF
TRBJ2-3,.,TRBD1,TRBV19,TGTGCCAGTAGTACGTCGACAGGGAGCACAGATACGCAGTATTTT,CASSTSTGSTDTQYF
TRBJ2-2,.,TRBD2,TRBV6-5,TGTGCCAGCAGTTCACGCGGGGGGACGAACACCGGGGAGCTGTTTTTT,CASSSRGGTNTGELFF
TRBJ1-2,.,.,TRBV3-1/TRBV3-2,TGTGCCAGCAGCCCCACCTGGGAGGGGAACTATGGCTACACCTTC,CASSPTWEGNYGYTF
TRBJ2-7,.,TRBD1,TRBV7-9,TGTGCCAGCAGCTCCGACAGGGGGCAGTACTTC,CASSSDRGQYF
TRBJ1-4,.,TRBD1,TRBV15,TGTGCCACCACCAAGAGAGGGACAGATGAAAAACTGTTTTTT,CATTKRGTDEKLFF
TRBJ1-1,.,.,TRBV7-5,TGTGCCAGAAGCTTAGACGGGAAGGACACTGAAGCTTTCTTT,CARSLDGKDTEAFF
TRBJ1-2,.,TRBD1,TRBV12-5,TGTGCTAGTGGCCCCGGTCGACAGGGAGGATATGGCTACACCTTC,CASGPGRQGGYGYTF
TRBJ2-7,.,.,TRBV9,TGTGCCAGCAGCGTAGCTACAGGGTCTGCGCTATACGAGCAGTACTTC,CASSVATGSALYEQYF
TRBJ1-6,.,.,TRBV6-5,TGTGCCAGCAGTTACTCAGACAGCAATTCACCCCTCCACTTT,CASSYSDSNSPLHF
TRBJ2-1,few,TRBD1,TRBV4-2,TGTGCCAGCAGCCAAGATTCCTCCCGGGACAGGGACAATGAGCAGTTCTTC,CASSQDSSRDRDNEQFF
TRBJ1-1,.,.,TRBV2,TGTGCCAGCAAGGCAGGGGTAAACACTGAAGCTTTCTTT,CASKAGVNTEAFF
TRBJ2-7,.,TRBD1,TRBV5-4,TGTGCCAGCAGCTTGACAGGGGCCAGGAACGAGCAGTACTTC,CASSLTGARNEQYF
TRBJ1-2,.,TRBD1,TRBV19,TGTGCCAGTATGACCACAGGGGGGAACTATGGCTACACCTTC,CASMTTGGNYGYTF
TRBJ1-4,.,TRBD1,TRBV5-1,TGCGCCAGCAGCGAAAGACAGGGGCTTAATGAAAAACTGTTTTTT,CASSERQGLNEKLFF
TRBJ1-1,.,TRBD1,TRBV5-5,TGTGCCAGCAGCTTGTCCAGGACAGGGTTCATGAACACTGAAGCTTTCTTT,CASSLSRTGFMNTEAFF
TRBJ2-5,.,.,TRBV4-1,TGCGCCAGCAGCCATCAGACAGGTTTGGGGGAGACCCAGTACTTC,CASSHQTGLGETQYF
TRBJ1-1,.,TRBD1,TRBV27,TGTGCCAGCGGTAGACAGGGGGCGCGTACTGAAGCTTTCTTT,CASGRQGARTEAFF
TRBJ1-5,.,.,TRBV2,TGTGCCAGCAGGATTGGGACATCGAGCAATCAGCCCCAGCATTTT,CASRIGTSSNQPQHF
TRBJ2-3,few,.,TRBV5-6,TGTGCCAGCAGCAGGACAGCCTTCACAGATACGCAGTATTTT,CASSRTAFTDTQYF
TRBJ1-4,.,TRBD1,TRBV7-9,TGTGCCAGCAGCACCGGGACAGGGGCCTTTAGTGAAAAACTGTTTTTT,CASSTGTGAFSEKLFF
TRBJ1-1,.,TRBD1,TRBV5-6,TGTGCCAGCAGAAACTTCCGGGACAGTGAGGATCGGGACACTGAAGCTTTCTTT,CASRNFRDSEDRDTEAFF
TRBJ2-3,.,TRBD2,TRBV10-1,TGCGCCAGCAGAGGGACTAGCGGGGCTACGCAGTATTTT,CASRGTSGATQYF
TRBJ1-3,.,.,TRBV12-3/TRBV12-4,TGTGCCAGCAGCCGCCTCGAGGGCAACACCATATATTTT,CASSRLEGNTIYF
TRBJ2-3,.,TRBD2,TRBV9,TGTGCCAGCAGCCCCGCCGGGACTACGCCAGATACGCAGTATTTT,CASSPAGTTPDTQYF
TRBJ2-7,.,TRBD2,TRBV7-2,TGTGCCAGCAGCCCGGCGTTTGACGGGGGGGCGTCCGAGCAGTACTTC,CASSPAFDGGASEQYF
TRBJ2-1,.,TRBD2,TRBV18,TGTGCCAGCTCACCAAGGGTACTAGCGGGGGGCCCTGGCAATGAGCAGTTCTTC,CASSPRVLAGGPGNEQFF
TRBJ1-2,.,.,TRBV28,TGTGCCAGCAGTACAGGCGGGGGCCAGGGCTACACCTTC,CASSTGGGQGYTF
TRBJ1-3,.,TRBD1,TRBV5-3,TGTGCCAGAAGCGGCGGGACAGGGGCTGGAAACACCATATATTTT,CARSGGTGAGNTIYF
TRBJ2-1,.,.,TRBV6-5,TGTGCCAAGAACAGGTGCTCCTACAATGAGCAGTTCTTC,CAKNRCSYNEQFF